These 29 T cell receptor beta chains were sequenced from one sample in a study of lymphopenia after photon versus proton radiotherapy. The table came from immunoSEQ multiplex PCR; TCRdb's copy has only in-frame clones and leaves some out. The sample holds roughly 38,000 clones; about 94% are singletons and the top ten take about 16%. This specimen was peripheral blood, taken from a patient treated with photon-based radiotherapy. These receptors came from a man between 60 and 70 years old with cholangiocarcinoma.

The V and J genes are TRBV16 and TRBJ1-4, with D tentatively TRBD1 (6 bases). V lost 5 bases and J lost 2, with 18 bases in between. The length of the CDR3 is 17 residues. Germline V gene data show CDR1 as KGHSY and CDR2 as FQNENV. Here the CDR3 reads CASSGWDTGQTNEKLFF. In DNA form, the CDR3 reads TGTGCCAGCAGCGGGTGGGACACAGGGCAGACTAATGAAAAACTGTTTTTT.

This sequence joins TRBV28 and TRBJ2-2; TRBD1 aligns across 7 bases. The CDR3 covers 16 residues. Per the germline V gene, CDR1 is MDHEN and CDR2 is SYDVKM. Trimming at V came to 5 bases and at J to 0 bases, leaving 6 bases not matched to a gene. The CDR3 region is CASSPGGQANTGELFF. In DNA form, the CDR3 reads TGTGCCAGCAGTCCCGGTGGACAGGCGAACACCGGGGAGCTGTTTTTT. Full variable domain (missing parts from reference TRBV28 and TRBJ2-2): DVKVTQSSRYLVKRTGEKVFLECVQDMDHENMFWYRQDPGLGLRLIYFSYDVKMKEKGDIPEGYSVSREKKERFSLILESASTNQTSMYLCASSPGGQANTGELFFGEGSRLTVL.

This chain links TRBV11-2 with TRBJ2-5, with TRBD1 matching over 9 bases. Germline lookup yields CDR1 SGHAT and CDR2 FQNNGV. This CDR3 has 14 amino acids. With 4 bases clipped from V and 7 bases from J, the junction kept 7 bases outside the gene matches. The CDR3 sequence: CASSSGTGGGTQYF. The CDR3 bases are TGTGCCAGCAGCTCCGGAACAGGGGGCGGGACCCAGTACTTC. Variable domain in full (rest from reference TRBV11-2 and TRBJ2-5): EAGVAQSPRYKIIEKRQSVAFWCNPISGHATLYWYQQILGQGPKLLIQFQNNGVVDDSQLPKDRFSAERLKGVDSTLKIQPAKLEDSAVYLCASSSGTGGGTQYFGPGTRLLVL.

The chain carries TRBV5-1 and TRBJ2-5, with TRBD2 identical over 7 bases. The germline V gene encodes CDR1 SGHRS and CDR2 YFSETQ. J lost 2 bases, V lost 1 base, and 2 bases had no gene match. This CDR3 has 14 amino acids. The CDR3 coding sequence is TGCGCCAGCAGCTTGACTAGCGAACAAGAGACCCAGTACTTC. This gives the protein CASSLTSEQETQYF.

This sequence joins TRBV28 and TRBJ2-5; the D gene could be TRBD1 or TRBD2 (5 bases each). The CDR3 contains 16 residues. Trimming took off 5 bases at V and 0 bases at J, with 16 bases between the two ends. Germline CDR1 MDHEN, CDR2 SYDVKM. The CDR3 DNA follows: TGTGCCAGCAGTCCCTGGGGCAGGGAGTACCAAGAGACCCAGTACTTC. As protein: CASSPWGREYQETQYF.

The V call is TRBV18, the J call TRBJ1-1; no definite D call. Germline-derived CDR1 and CDR2 are KGHSH and LQKENI. The CDR3 totals 13 residues. Trimming stripped 3 bases from V and 0 bases from J, with 5 bases between. The CDR3 loop reads CASSPFLNTEAFF. The CDR3, as DNA: TGTGCCAGCTCACCCTTTTTGAACACTGAAGCTTTCTTT.

The rearrangement uses TRBV12-2 and TRBJ2-4; TRBD2, the table's D call, was not compared with the DNA. TRBV12-2 is annotated as a pseudogene. CDR3 length: 16 residues. The CDR3 DNA sequence: TGTGCAAGTCGCTTAACCGGCGGGGCGGCCAAAAACATTCAGTACTTC. Protein: CASRLTGGAAKNIQYF.

The gene calls are TRBV7-3 and TRBJ1-1; 8 nucleotides line up with TRBD1. Per germline, CDR1 SGHTA and CDR2 FQGTGA. V dropped 4 bases and J dropped 5; count of bases not matched to a gene: 6. The CDR3 is made up of 14 amino acids. This chain's CDR3 is CASSSITGGTEAFF. CDR3 sequence (DNA): TGTGCCAGCAGCTCCATCACAGGGGGAACTGAAGCTTTCTTT.

The chain couples TRBV15 to TRBJ2-7; TRBD1 might be the D (5 bases). The CDR3 is made up of 15 amino acids. CDR1 and CDR2 (germline): LNHNV, YYDKDF (reference sequence). The V end lost 0 bases, the J end lost 2 bases, and 11 bases lay between the germline ends. This chain's CDR3 is CATSRERTLTYEQYF. The CDR3, as DNA: TGTGCCACCAGCAGAGAGCGGACACTTACCTACGAGCAGTACTTC.

The chain has TRBV7-8 and TRBJ2-7, with D uncertain. V lost 3 bases and J 4 bases, leaving 10 bases between the germline ends. CDR3 length: 13 residues. CDR1 and CDR2 from the germline V gene are SGHVS and FQNEAQ. The CDR3: CASSFSTRYEQYF. The CDR3 nucleotides are TGTGCCAGCAGCTTTAGCACGAGGTACGAGCAGTACTTC.

The rearrangement links TRBV28 to TRBJ1-2; no firm D call. CDR1 MDHEN and CDR2 SYDVKM come from the germline V gene. Trimming cost V 5 bases and J 4 bases, with 14 bases left between them. This CDR3 comprises 14 residues. CDR3 DNA sequence: TGTGCCAGCAGTCCAATCCAGGAGGGCTATGGCTACACCTTC. Protein product: CASSPIQEGYGYTF.

J is TRBJ1-5 and V is TRBV7-2; the match to TRBD1 covers 7 bases. The CDR3 is 15 residues long. CDR1 is SGHTA, CDR2 FQGNSA, per germline. J was trimmed by 3 bases and V by 5 bases; bases with no gene match: 7. CDR3 sequence reads: CASSPRRGHNQPQHF. The CDR3 DNA reads as TGTGCCAGCAGCCCGAGGAGGGGGCACAATCAGCCCCAGCATTTT.

This chain links TRBV5-6 with TRBJ2-5; tentatively, D is TRBD1 or TRBD2 (5 bases each). V was clipped by 2 bases and J by 5 bases, with 22 bases between them. The germline gives CDR1 SGHDT, CDR2 YYEEEE. The CDR3 is made up of 17 amino acids. The CDR3 reads CASSFSILALGTETQYF. CDR3 sequence (DNA): TGTGCCAGCAGCTTTTCAATTTTGGCTTTGGGGACGGAGACCCAGTACTTC.

The rearrangement uses TRBV19 and TRBJ2-1, with 12 bases that match TRBD1. Germline V gene lookup returns CDR1 LNHDA and CDR2 SQIVND (reference sequence). CDR3 length: 16 amino acids. Trimming cost V 8 bases and J 7 bases; bases outside gene matches: 12. The CDR3 coding sequence is TGTGCCAGTCGAGGGCTCCGGGACAGGGGGCTGAATGAGCAGTTCTTC. Its protein product is CASRGLRDRGLNEQFF.

The chain couples TRBV19 to TRBJ1-2; D remains unclear. CDR3 length equals 12 residues. V lost 3 bases, J lost 6 bases, and 8 bases lay in between. CDR1 is LNHDA and CDR2 is SQIVND in the germline V gene (reference sequence). CDR3 in DNA: TGTGCCAGTAGTATCCGGGCGGATGGCTACACCTTC. Translating gives CASSIRADGYTF. Full variable domain (outside the CDR3, taken from reference TRBV19 and TRBJ1-2): DGGITQSPKYLFRKEGQNVTLSCEQNLNHDAMYWYRQDPGQGLRLIYYSQIVNDFQKGDIAEGYSVSREKKESFPLTVTSAQKNPTAFYLCASSIRADGYTFGSGTRLTVV.

The chain has TRBV28 and TRBJ1-2; weak D call: TRBD1 (5 bases). Trimming removed 7 bases from V and 8 bases from J, with 11 bases in between. The CDR3 spans 11 residues. CDR1 and CDR2 from the germline V gene are MDHEN and SYDVKM. DNA of the CDR3: TGTGCCAGCACGGGCCCAGGGGGCTACACCTTC. Translation gives CASTGPGGYTF.

The rearrangement links TRBV5-1 to TRBJ1-2; TRBD1 agrees at 8 bases. The CDR3 spans 15 residues. The V gene's germline CDR1 is SGHRS and CDR2 YFSETQ. Germline trimming cut 3 bases from V and 4 bases from J; bases unmatched to any gene: 8. The CDR3 is CASSSLTGELYGYTF. The CDR3 DNA follows: TGCGCCAGCAGCTCCCTGACAGGGGAGCTCTATGGCTACACCTTC. The variable domain in full, with the rest retrieved from reference TRBV5-1 and TRBJ1-2, is KAGVTQTPRYLIKTRGQQVTLSCSPISGHRSVSWYQQTPGQGLQFLFEYFSETQRNKGNFPGRFSGRQFSNSRSEMNVSTLELGDSALYLCASSSLTGELYGYTFGSGTRLTVV.

The chain uses TRBV14 and TRBJ2-4; D remains unclear. The germline V gene encodes CDR1 SGHDN and CDR2 FVKESK. The CDR3 consists of 16 residues. The V end was cut by 0 bases, the J end by 0 bases, with 9 bases between. The CDR3 DNA reads as TGTGCCAGCAGCCAAGAAGGGTCTGCAGCCAAAAACATTCAGTACTTC. The encoded protein is CASSQEGSAAKNIQYF.

The V and J genes are TRBV9 and TRBJ2-2; 13 bases are a match to TRBD2. The CDR3 is made up of 17 amino acids. Germline V gives CDR1 SGDLS, CDR2 YYNGEE. Germline trimming cut 4 bases from V and 4 bases from J; bases unmatched to any gene: 7. CDR3 loop: CASSLTSGRAGTGELFF. The CDR3 DNA is TGTGCCAGCAGCCTTACTAGCGGGAGGGCCGGCACCGGGGAGCTGTTTTTT. The whole variable domain, filled in from reference TRBV9 and TRBJ2-2, reads DSGVTQTPKHLITATGQRVTLRCSPRSGDLSVYWYQQSLDQGLQFLIQYYNGEERAKGNILERFSAQQFPDLHSELNLSSLELGDSALYFCASSLTSGRAGTGELFFGEGSRLTVL.

This sequence joins TRBV19 and TRBJ2-5, with D possibly matching TRBD1 (6 bases). Per germline, CDR1 LNHDA and CDR2 SQIVND (reference sequence). Trimming removed 3 bases at V and 2 bases at J, with 10 bases between. The length of the CDR3 is 14 residues. CDR3 DNA sequence: TGTGCCAGTAGTATTACAGGGCTACAAGAGACCCAGTACTTC. This encodes CASSITGLQETQYF. The full variable domain, its missing parts supplied by reference TRBV19 and TRBJ2-5, is DGGITQSPKYLFRKEGQNVTLSCEQNLNHDAMYWYRQDPGQGLRLIYYSQIVNDFQKGDIAEGYSVSREKKESFPLTVTSAQKNPTAFYLCASSITGLQETQYFGPGTRLLVL.

The chain carries TRBV28 and TRBJ2-3; D may be TRBD1 (6 bases). From germline, CDR1 is MDHEN and CDR2 SYDVKM. The length of the CDR3 is 18 residues. V was shortened by 4 bases and J by 3 bases, with 23 bases between the two germline ends. CDR3 sequence reads: CASSSNARTAARTDTQYF. The CDR3 bases are TGTGCCAGCAGTTCCAACGCCAGGACAGCTGCTAGGACAGATACGCAGTATTTT.

This clone was seen only a few times. The chain recombines TRBV6-1 with TRBJ1-6, with D perhaps TRBD1 (5 bases). CDR1 and CDR2 (germline): MNHNS, SASEGT. The CDR3 consists of 15 residues. Trimming shortened V by 2 bases and J by 7 bases, and 12 bases separated the two germline ends. CDR3 nucleotides: TGTGCCAGCAGTGAAATGGGGGTTCTGAATTCACCCCTCCACTTT. Protein product: CASSEMGVLNSPLHF.

This clone came up once. The chain carries TRBV7-2 and TRBJ2-5; D uncertain. CDR3 length: 12 residues. V was shortened by 4 bases and J by 2 bases, with 5 bases between the two germline ends. Germline V CDR1 and CDR2: SGHTA, FQGNSA. CDR3 loop: CASSSNQETQYF. The CDR3 nucleotides are TGTGCCAGCAGCTCGAATCAAGAGACCCAGTACTTC.

This sequence joins TRBV7-2 and TRBJ1-1; D call uncertain. The CDR3 extends over 13 amino acids. From germline, CDR1 is SGHTA and CDR2 FQGNSA. Between the trimmed V and J ends, which lost 1 base and 2 bases, there was a span of 5 bases. The DNA of the CDR3 is TGTGCCAGCAGCTTAGGGGCAAACACTGAAGCTTTCTTT. The encoded protein is CASSLGANTEAFF.

CDR3 coding DNA: TGTGCTAGTGGCCTGACAGGGGATGAGCAGTTCTTC. It yields the protein CASGLTGDEQFF. The rearrangement links TRBV12-5 to TRBJ2-1, with 8 bases identical to TRBD1. This CDR3 has 12 amino acids. Germline V gene data show CDR1 as LGHNT and CDR2 as FRNRAP. Trimming cost V 6 bases and J 8 bases; bases outside gene matches: 3.

The CDR3 reads CAIRGSIGELFF. The CDR3 DNA follows: TGTGCCATCAGGGGGTCTATCGGGGAGCTGTTTTTT. The chain has TRBV10-3 and TRBJ2-2; D unresolved. The germline CDR1 and CDR2 sequences are ENHRY and SYGVKD. This CDR3 spans 12 amino acids. The V gene lost 6 bases and the J gene lost 7 bases, with 9 bases spanning the gap.

This chain links TRBV7-8 with TRBJ1-1; D is undetermined. Germline CDR1 SGHVS, CDR2 FQNEAQ. With 5 bases removed from V and 4 bases from J, the gap between germline ends came to 14 bases. The CDR3 length is 14 residues. CDR3 loop: CASSLRVGVTEAFF. DNA for the CDR3: TGTGCCAGCAGCCTTAGAGTCGGGGTCACTGAAGCTTTCTTT.

The chain links TRBV6-5 to TRBJ2-1; the match to TRBD1 covers 9 bases. The ends lost 4 bases at V and 7 bases at J; junction bases unmatched: 5. The CDR3 has 14 residues. Per germline, CDR1 MNHEY and CDR2 SVGAGI. CDR3 protein: CASSSTGGRNEQFF. In nucleotides, the CDR3 is TGTGCCAGCAGTTCGACAGGGGGTCGTAATGAGCAGTTCTTC.

The chain couples TRBV10-3 to TRBJ2-6, with D tentatively TRBD1 (6 bases). Trimming stripped 5 bases from V and 0 bases from J, with 11 bases between. Germline V CDR1 and CDR2: ENHRY, SYGVKD. The CDR3 spans 16 residues. CDR3 protein: CAISPRGSSGANVLTF. The CDR3 DNA is TGTGCCATCAGTCCCAGGGGAAGCTCTGGGGCCAACGTCCTGACTTTC.